A single T cell receptor beta chain is shown here with its context. Antigen: not known. Other DNA sequences in this specimen translate into the identical CDR3. The treatment is: about 20 received Ad26.COV2.S at low or high dose, single or two shots; about 5 received placebo; per-sample allocation not given. Day 63 following the first vaccine or placebo injection was when the samples were taken. Built on an Ad26 vector, the vaccine expressed Wuhan-strain SARS-CoV-2 spike. Only in-frame clones appear in the TCRdb table, and some are missing; sequencing was by immunoSEQ multiplex PCR. The profile covers hundreds of thousands of clones, with roughly nine tenths appearing a single time and around 6.1% taken by the ten largest. The data were obtained in a study of Ad26.COV2.S vaccination and SARS-CoV-2 variants. Study background: In the study, Ad26.COV2.S was injected intramuscularly once, or twice 56 days apart.

General observations from the study: There was a possibility that the TCR breadth and depth analyses underestimated total T cell responses. It was reported that spike-specific CD8+ and CD4+ T cell responses were substantially broad after vaccination.

Germline CDR1 and CDR2: SGHTA and FQGTGA. This CDR3 is 12 amino acids long. Trimming took 5 bases from V and 2 from J, leaving 5 bases between them. This clonotype was sampled from a person between 18 and 65 years old who received the Ad26.COV2.S COVID-19 vaccine or a placebo. Specimen: peripheral blood, collected in a trial of Ad26.COV2.S vaccine versus placebo. The chain recombines TRBV7-3 with TRBJ2-3; D gene uncertain. The CDR3 protein is CASSPTTDTQYF. CDR3 in DNA: TGTGCCAGCAGCCCAACCACAGATACGCAGTATTTT.